Given below is one T cell receptor beta chain in context. Its antigen is unidentified. The study ran its PCR with 60 Vbeta and 13 Jbeta primers. This table comes from immunoSEQ multiplex PCR, and its TCRdb copy is limited to in-frame clones, with some not included. The sample has about 98,000 clones; 69% are singletons. The entry originates in a study of cytomegalovirus exposure and HLA in healthy donors. Whole-study findings and limits: Reported performance of the classifier showed diagnosis of cytomegalovirus status with high specificity and sensitivity.

CDR3 length: 13 amino acids. The V end lost 5 bases, the J end lost 6 bases, and 12 bases lay between the germline ends. The germline V gene has CDR1 SGHRS and CDR2 YFSETQ. V is TRBV5-1 and J is TRBJ2-1; D gene unclear. What was sequenced was PBMCs. This clonotype was obtained from a female donor in good health and CMV-seronegative. The CDR3 region is CASREPHTNEQFF. CDR3 bases: TGCGCCAGCAGGGAGCCCCATACCAATGAGCAGTTCTTC.